A selection of T cell receptor beta chains follows, all from one sample in a study of T-cell reconstitution after alpha-beta-depleted transplantation in children. TCRdb re-called the PCR reads with MiXCR, one entry per CDR3 protein. The sample shows some 600,000 distinct CDR3 sequences, roughly 13% of them seen only once. The input for sequencing was PBMCs, mostly from graft donor cells, taken 360 days after TCRalphabeta/CD19-depleted stem cell transplant. The origin of the receptors is a male patient between 10 and 17 years old who had a stem cell transplant for acute myeloid leukemia, so the T cells may come from the graft donor. CDR3s include the opening cysteine and the closing phenylalanine or tryptophan. The order of the fields is clone size, J gene, CDR3 length, V gene, D gene, CDR3 protein, CDR3 DNA. D genes are given only for firm matches. Not all rows give a size; the values are once, few, many and, for expanded clones, a class.

>-|TRBJ2-3|17|TRBV18|TRBD2
CASSPPGSGRGLNTQYF
TGTGCCAGCTCACCCCCAGGAAGCGGGAGGGGTCTAAATACGCAGTATTTT
>-|TRBJ1-1|15|TRBV6-5|TRBD1
CASSYSRTGDTEAFF
TGTGCCAGCAGTTACTCGAGGACAGGGGACACTGAAGCTTTCTTT
>-|TRBJ1-1|12|TRBV29-1|TRBD1
CSAGQGNTEAFF
TGCAGCGCGGGACAGGGGAACACTGAAGCTTTCTTT
>-|TRBJ2-1|16|TRBV28|-
CASSQSPRSSYNEQFF
TGTGCCAGCAGCCAATCCCCCAGGAGTAGCTACAATGAGCAGTTCTTC
>many|TRBJ2-1|16|TRBV6-2/TRBV6-3|TRBD2
CASSYSTREGEREQFF
TGTGCCAGCAGTTACTCGACCCGGGAGGGGGAGCGTGAGCAGTTCTTC
>-|TRBJ2-6|17|TRBV7-3|TRBD1
CASSLDRGRTGANVLTF
TGTGCCAGCAGCTTAGACAGGGGGCGTACGGGGGCCAACGTCCTGACTTTC
>-|TRBJ1-5|15|TRBV4-1|TRBD1
CASSQAGTGNQPQHF
TGCGCCAGCAGCCAAGCCGGGACAGGTAATCAGCCCCAGCATTTT
>few|TRBJ2-4|15|TRBV24-1|TRBD1
CATSDSGQGANIQYF
TGTGCCACCAGTGACTCCGGACAGGGGGCGAACATTCAGTACTTC
>few|TRBJ2-1|15|TRBV5-1|-
CASREGAGSYNEQFF
TGCGCCAGCAGGGAGGGGGCCGGGTCCTACAATGAGCAGTTCTTC
>many|TRBJ2-1|14|TRBV10-3|-
CAISARDGDNEQFF
TGTGCCATCAGTGCCCGGGACGGGGACAATGAGCAGTTCTTC
>few|TRBJ2-1|16|TRBV28|TRBD2
CASSTPGLDNYNEQFF
TGTGCCAGCAGTACCCCGGGACTAGATAATTACAATGAGCAGTTCTTC
>few|TRBJ2-7|12|TRBV7-8|-
CASEPMSGTWYF
TGTGCCAGCGAACCAATGTCAGGTACTTGGTACTTC
>few|TRBJ2-3|15|TRBV28|TRBD2
CASTTSGSMADTQYF
TGTGCCAGCACAACTAGCGGGAGTATGGCAGATACGCAGTATTTT
>-|TRBJ2-7|18|TRBV3-1|-
CASSQDPRRQGLRYEQYF
TGTGCCAGCAGCCAAGATCCCCGGAGACAGGGACTACGCTACGAGCAGTACTTC
>many|TRBJ2-7|13|TRBV29-1|-
CSTSLGGGYEQYF
TGCAGCACATCCTTGGGGGGAGGCTACGAGCAGTACTTC
>-|TRBJ2-7|19|TRBV6-5|TRBD2
CASSYFGAGLSVSSYEQYF
TGTGCCAGCAGTTACTTCGGGGCGGGACTATCGGTAAGCTCCTACGAGCAGTACTTC
>-|TRBJ2-5|15|TRBV12-3/TRBV12-4|-
CASREEGAYQETQYF
TGTGCCAGCAGGGAGGAAGGGGCGTACCAAGAGACCCAGTACTTC
>few|TRBJ1-1|14|TRBV4-3|-
CASSHLGGDTEAFF
TGCGCCAGCAGCCACCTAGGGGGGGACACTGAAGCTTTCTTT
>few|TRBJ2-1|16|TRBV10-3|TRBD2
CAISDGTSGTYNEQFF
TGTGCCATCAGTGACGGGACTAGCGGGACGTACAATGAGCAGTTCTTC
>few|TRBJ2-3|11|TRBV29-1|-
CSVYYTDTQYF
TGCAGCGTGTACTACACAGATACGCAGTATTTT
>few|TRBJ2-7|12|TRBV20-1|-
CSALDTDYEQYF
TGCAGTGCTTTAGACACTGACTACGAGCAGTACTTC
>-|TRBJ2-7|14|TRBV7-9|TRBD2
CASSLEVREGEQYF
TGTGCCAGCAGCTTAGAGGTCAGGGAGGGCGAGCAGTACTTC
>few|TRBJ2-1|16|TRBV7-3|TRBD2
CASSFGGLAYYNEQFF
TGTGCCAGCAGCTTTGGGGGACTAGCCTATTACAATGAGCAGTTCTTC
>-|TRBJ2-7|14|TRBV4-2|-
CASSPVIGPYEQYF
TGTGCCAGCAGCCCGGTTATAGGACCCTACGAGCAGTACTTC
>-|TRBJ1-4|11|TRBV19|-
CASSRNEKLFF
TGTGCCAGTAGCCGAAATGAAAAACTGTTTTTT
>many|TRBJ2-2|15|TRBV4-3|-
CASSQLLANTGELFF
TGCGCCAGCAGCCAACTGTTAGCCAACACCGGGGAGCTGTTTTTT
>many|TRBJ2-7|14|TRBV5-1|-
CASSLTDLYYEQYF
TGCGCCAGCAGCCTTACAGACCTCTACTACGAGCAGTACTTC
>-|TRBJ2-1|19|TRBV6-5|TRBD2
CASSYTSPGTRTGDNEQFF
TGTGCCAGCAGTTACACTAGTCCCGGGACTAGAACTGGGGACAATGAGCAGTTCTTC
>few|TRBJ2-7|15|TRBV12-3/TRBV12-4|-
CASSSPGTNSYEQYF
TGTGCCAGCAGTTCCCCCGGGACCAACTCCTACGAGCAGTACTTC
>few|TRBJ2-2|13|TRBV20-1|-
CSARIRVAGELFF
TGCAGTGCTAGAATCAGGGTGGCCGGGGAGCTGTTTTTT
>few|TRBJ1-1|15|TRBV7-8|-
CASSLAWGANTEAFF
TGTGCCAGCAGCTTAGCGTGGGGAGCTAACACTGAAGCTTTCTTT
>-|TRBJ2-7|16|TRBV27|-
CASSSRRALGGYEQYF
TGTGCCAGCAGCTCACGACGGGCGTTAGGGGGATACGAGCAGTACTTC
>-|TRBJ2-2|14|TRBV11-2|TRBD1
CASRTGTGAGELFF
TGTGCCAGCAGAACAGGGACAGGGGCCGGGGAGCTGTTTTTT
>few|TRBJ2-1|14|TRBV28|-
CASSGQGHYNEQFF
TGTGCCAGCAGTGGGCAGGGGCACTACAATGAGCAGTTCTTC
>-|TRBJ2-1|15|TRBV4-3|TRBD2
CASSQVTSGSVEQFF
TGCGCCAGCAGCCAAGTGACTAGCGGGAGTGTGGAGCAGTTCTTC
>-|TRBJ2-3|14|TRBV12-3/TRBV12-4|TRBD2
CASSFWREKDTQYF
TGTGCCAGCAGTTTCTGGCGGGAGAAAGATACGCAGTATTTT
>few|TRBJ2-7|13|TRBV28|-
CASVRDDSYEQYF
TGTGCCAGCGTCCGGGACGATTCCTACGAGCAGTACTTC
>-|TRBJ2-5|17|TRBV27|TRBD2
CASRPGTSGSVWETQYF
TGTGCCAGCCGACCCGGGACTAGCGGGAGTGTGTGGGAGACCCAGTACTTC
>many|TRBJ2-2|13|TRBV6-5|-
CASSRDDSGELFF
TGTGCCAGCAGTCGTGATGACAGCGGGGAGCTGTTTTTT
>many|TRBJ1-3|16|TRBV12-3/TRBV12-4|-
CASSLEAGQGGNTIYF
TGTGCCAGCAGTTTAGAAGCGGGCCAGGGAGGAAACACCATATATTTT
>-|TRBJ2-7|14|TRBV20-1|TRBD2
CSAYGTSGKDEQYF
TGCAGTGCTTACGGGACTAGCGGGAAGGACGAGCAGTACTTC
>-|TRBJ1-2|16|TRBV12-3/TRBV12-4|-
CASSDPRTARGYGYTF
TGTGCCAGCAGTGACCCCAGGACTGCACGAGGCTATGGCTACACCTTC
>-|TRBJ1-5|18|TRBV20-1|-
CSARDRAFEGLINQPQHF
TGCAGTGCTAGAGATAGAGCCTTTGAGGGACTAATAAATCAGCCCCAGCATTTT
>few|TRBJ2-7|14|TRBV19|TRBD1
CASMDRGSSYEQYF
TGTGCCAGTATGGACAGGGGGAGTTCCTACGAGCAGTACTTC
>few|TRBJ1-6|17|TRBV28|TRBD1
CASRPDRGSSYNSPLHF
TGTGCCAGCAGGCCCGACAGGGGGAGCTCCTATAATTCACCCCTCCACTTT
>-|TRBJ2-1|12|TRBV5-1|-
CASSLGVWEQFF
TGCGCCAGCAGCCTGGGAGTATGGGAGCAGTTCTTC
>-|TRBJ2-7|13|TRBV20-1|-
CSANPTSSYEQYF
TGCAGTGCTAACCCTACCTCCTCCTACGAGCAGTACTTC
>-|TRBJ2-7|12|TRBV29-1|-
CSALLTTYEQYF
TGCAGCGCATTGCTAACGACCTACGAGCAGTACTTC
>-|TRBJ2-7|20|TRBV4-1|-
CASSQDRASNAFAFSYEQYF
TGCGCCAGCAGCCAAGATAGGGCTAGCAATGCCTTCGCCTTCTCCTACGAGCAGTACTTC
>many|TRBJ1-1|18|TRBV28|-
CASTRTIPLVGENTEAFF
TGTGCCAGCACCCGTACTATCCCACTCGTGGGGGAGAACACTGAAGCTTTCTTT
>few|TRBJ2-3|15|TRBV5-1|-
CASSLYRVGTDTQYF
TGCGCCAGCAGCTTGTACAGGGTTGGCACAGATACGCAGTATTTT
>many|TRBJ2-1|15|TRBV7-9|-
CASSFGWELYNEQFF
TGTGCCAGCAGCTTCGGGTGGGAGCTCTACAATGAGCAGTTCTTC
>many|TRBJ2-7|17|TRBV11-2|TRBD2
CASSLEGTSGRAYEQYF
TGTGCCAGCAGCTTAGAGGGGACTAGCGGGAGGGCCTACGAGCAGTACTTC
>many|TRBJ2-1|14|TRBV4-2|-
CASSQVDLDREQFF
TGTGCCAGCAGCCAAGTTGACCTAGATCGAGAGCAGTTCTTC
>-|TRBJ2-1|16|TRBV5-6|TRBD2
CAIGAGLAGAYNEQFF
TGTGCCATCGGCGCGGGACTAGCGGGAGCCTACAATGAGCAGTTCTTC
>few|TRBJ2-3|17|TRBV20-1|-
CSGWYPIVGDTTDTQYF
TGCAGTGGCTGGTACCCCATCGTTGGCGATACTACAGATACGCAGTATTTT
>few|TRBJ2-5|15|TRBV12-3/TRBV12-4|-
CASSRPRGTQETQYF
TGTGCCAGCAGTCGTCCCAGGGGAACTCAAGAGACCCAGTACTTC